Following are 24 T cell receptor beta chains from one sample sequenced in a study of T cells in Graves' hyperthyroidism and ophthalmopathy. Amplification of TCR beta CDR3 regions used RNA as the template. HTBI primers were the set used in a first-round RT-PCR of the TCR CDR3. TCRdb called the multiplex PCR reads again in MiXCR, with one record for every CDR3 protein. This repertoire shows some 350,000 distinct CDR3 sequences, around 15% found once; its top ten account for approximately 35%. Source material: blood. The receptors derive from a woman aged 40-49 years with Graves' ophthalmopathy.

At least ten counts were recorded for this clonotype. The chain carries TRBV2 and TRBJ2-3; D unclear. The germline V gene has CDR1 SNHLY and CDR2 FYNNEI. V was shortened by 5 bases and J by 4 bases, with 13 bases between the two germline ends. CDR3 size: 14 residues. The CDR3 sequence is CASSSAVLADTQYF. CDR3 nucleotide sequence: TGTGCCAGCAGTTCAGCCGTCCTGGCAGATACGCAGTATTTT.

Only a few counts were recorded for this clonotype. The chain employs TRBV5-4 and TRBJ1-5; tentatively, D is TRBD1 (5 bases). CDR1 is SGHNT, CDR2 YYREEE, per germline (reference sequence). The CDR3 spans 15 residues. Deletions cut 0 bases from V and 7 bases from J, with 14 bases between. CDR3 sequence reads: CASSLGAGGDQPQHF. DNA of the CDR3: TGTGCCAGCAGCTTGGGGGCCGGGGGGGACCAGCCCCAGCATTTT.

This clonotype was picked up many times. This chain uses TRBV2 with TRBJ1-5; 8 bases are shared with TRBD1. There are 16 residues in the CDR3. CDR1 is SNHLY, CDR2 FYNNEI, per germline. Germline trimming cut 6 bases from V and 2 bases from J; bases unmatched to any gene: 9. CDR3 in DNA: TGTGCCAGCAGCCCCAGGGGGCAGCGGGGCAATCAGCCCCAGCATTTT. Its protein product is CASSPRGQRGNQPQHF.

Details on this clonotype: Since a much larger clone is just one base distant, this may be a read error. This chain connects TRBV11-2 to TRBJ2-5; no reliable D call. Germline lookup yields CDR1 SGHAT and CDR2 FQNNGV. This CDR3 spans 16 amino acids. The CDR3 sequence is CAGSLGNSRTIETQYF. CDR3 coding DNA: TGTGCCGGCAGCTTAGGGAACAGCAGGACCATCGAGACCCAGTACTTC.

This clonotype occurred many times. The rearrangement links TRBV7-9 to TRBJ1-2, with 9 bases that match TRBD1. The ends lost 4 bases at V and 4 bases at J; junction bases unmatched: 1. CDR1 and CDR2 (germline): SEHNR, FQNEAQ (reference sequence). The CDR3 is 13 residues long. CDR3 protein: CASSWTGVYGYTF. The CDR3 DNA sequence: TGTGCCAGCAGCTGGACAGGGGTCTATGGCTACACCTTC.

This clonotype was counted many times. The chain links TRBV6-1 to TRBJ2-1; 8 bases are shared with TRBD1. Trimming removed 10 bases from V and 3 bases from J; junction bases left unmatched: 17. The CDR3 runs to 17 residues. Germline assignment: CDR1 MNHNS and CDR2 SASEGT. DNA of the CDR3: TGTGCCACTAAACCCCGGCCCGGGACAGGAGGCTACAATGAGCAGTTCTTC. It translates to CATKPRPGTGGYNEQFF.

This clonotype showed up many times. The chain combines TRBV6-1 with TRBJ2-7; D gene unclear. The CDR3 covers 13 residues. CDR1 MNHNS and CDR2 SASEGT come from the germline V gene. The V and J ends lost 5 bases and 7 bases respectively, with 15 bases between them. CDR3 nucleotide sequence: TGTGCCAGCAGTCACAGCCGGCCCGCGGAGCAGTACTTC. As protein: CASSHSRPAEQYF.

On this clonotype itself: A much larger clonotype is one base distant, so this may be a read error. This chain links TRBV5-1 with TRBJ1-1; no clear D. Per germline, CDR1 SGHRS and CDR2 YFSETQ. This CDR3 spans 13 amino acids. The CDR3 region is CASSGPSLSEALF. The CDR3 coding sequence is TGCGCCAGCAGCGGGCCTTCTCTGTCTGAAGCTCTCTTT.

The table lists this clonotype with many counts. The chain carries TRBV2 and TRBJ2-3; the match to TRBD2 covers 8 bases. After removal of 7 bases from V and 3 bases from J, the junction contained 6 bases not matched to a gene. The CDR3 runs 14 residues. From germline, CDR1 is SNHLY and CDR2 FYNNEI. Here the CDR3 DNA reads TGTGCCAGCACCAGCGGGAGTCGGACAGATACGCAGTATTTT. Protein: CASTSGSRTDTQYF.

This clonotype was counted many times. The chain uses TRBV20-1 and TRBJ1-6; D may be TRBD1 (6 bases). Germline CDR1 reads DFQATT; CDR2 reads SNEGSKA (reference sequence). Trimming left V 6 bases short and J 7 bases short, with 13 bases between. CDR3 length: 13 amino acids. CDR3 region: CSAKYGQNSPLHF. The CDR3 nucleotides are TGCAGTGCAAAGTACGGACAGAATTCACCCCTCCACTTT.

On this clonotype: At one end the junction does not follow the germline gene, possibly because of a read error. V is TRBV6-1 and J is TRBJ1-3; D ambiguous. Germline values: CDR1 MNHNS, CDR2 SASEGT. The CDR3 extends over 15 amino acids. CDR3 sequence: CATSREAYSGNTTYF. Written as DNA, the CDR3 is TGTGCCACCAGCCGGGAGGCCTACTCTGGAAACACCACATATTTT.

In DNA, the CDR3 is TGTGCCAGCAGCCAAGAGGTCGGAAACAATGAGCAGTTCTTC. It specifies CASSQEVGNNEQFF. The chain carries TRBV3-1 and TRBJ2-1; D unresolved. The CDR3 contains 14 residues. Trimming took off 0 bases at V and 5 bases at J, with 8 bases between the two ends. Germline V gene lookup returns CDR1 LGHDT and CDR2 YNNKEL (reference sequence).

This clonotype was seen only a few times. The chain joins TRBV9 to TRBJ2-1, with TRBD1 matching 9 bases. Germline values: CDR1 SGDLS, CDR2 YYNGEE. There are 15 residues in the CDR3. V trimming: 0 bases; J trimming: 10 bases; junction bases outside the gene matches: 8. The DNA of the CDR3 is TGTGCCAGCAGCGTAGGGACAGGGGAAAGATGGGAGCAGTTCTTC. Translating gives CASSVGTGERWEQFF.

This clonotype was observed a few times. The genes are TRBV5-1 and TRBJ1-2; 7 bases are shared with TRBD1. This CDR3 comprises 14 residues. Trimming took 4 bases from V and 6 from J; bases not matched to a gene: 9. Germline assignment: CDR1 SGHRS and CDR2 YFSETQ. CDR3: CASSPNPGGNGYTF. CDR3 nucleotides: TGCGCCAGCAGCCCGAATCCAGGGGGGAATGGCTACACCTTC.

V gene TRBV7-9 combines with J gene TRBJ2-1; D is unclear. Trimming cost V 2 bases and J 10 bases, with 18 bases left between them. The CDR3 spans 15 residues. Looked up from germline, CDR1 is SEHNR and CDR2 is FQNEAQ (reference sequence). CDR3: CASSLRWGLTYEQFF. The DNA of the CDR3 is TGTGCCAGCAGCTTAAGGTGGGGATTAACCTACGAGCAGTTCTTC.

This clonotype appeared many times. DNA of the CDR3: TGTGCCAGCAGCCTCCGACAGGGACCGTACGAGCAGTACTTC. This translates into CASSLRQGPYEQYF. The chain employs TRBV7-2 and TRBJ2-7; the match to TRBD1 covers 7 bases. The trim removed 5 bases at V and 4 bases at J, leaving 8 bases unmatched. Germline CDR1 and CDR2: SGHTA and FQGNSA. The CDR3 contains 14 residues.

This clonotype has ten or more counts. This chain joins TRBV6-1 and TRBJ1-1; D is undetermined. Germline assignment: CDR1 MNHNS and CDR2 SASEGT. CDR3 size: 14 residues. V was shortened by 6 bases and J by 6 bases, with 17 bases between the two germline ends. The CDR3 DNA reads as TGTGCCAGCAGACTTCAGCCCTTGGTGGCTGAAGCTTTCTTT. Protein: CASRLQPLVAEAFF.

This clonotype came up many times. The chain recombines TRBV5-6 with TRBJ1-2; 8 bases align to TRBD1. This CDR3 contains 15 residues. The V and J ends lost 0 bases and 6 bases, in that order; junction bases with no gene match: 7. CDR1 SGHDT and CDR2 YYEEEE come from the germline V gene. CDR3 sequence (DNA): TGTGCCAGCAGCTTGGGGAATTACAGGGGGAATGGCTACACCTTC. This translates into CASSLGNYRGNGYTF.

This clonotype was found many times. The chain carries TRBV19 and TRBJ2-7, with TRBD2 identical over 8 bases. Germline values: CDR1 LNHDA, CDR2 SQIVND (reference sequence). The V and J ends lost 5 bases and 2 bases, in that order; junction bases with no gene match: 8. This CDR3 has 15 residues. The CDR3 spells CASSSLTGGTYEQYF. The CDR3 region has the DNA TGTGCCAGTAGTTCTCTCACGGGGGGGACCTACGAGCAGTACTTC.

Of note for this clonotype: Because it lacks the conserved phenylalanine or tryptophan at the end, this CDR3 is likely a read error. This chain uses TRBV27 with TRBJ2-1; D is uncertain. The CDR3 sequence is 12 residues long. Germline V gene lookup returns CDR1 MNHEY and CDR2 SMNVEV (reference sequence). The V end lost 4 bases, the J end lost 4 bases, and 5 bases lay between the germline ends. CDR3 bases: TGTGCCAGCAGTTCCGTTTACAATGAGCAGTTCCTC. Translation gives CASSSVYNEQFL.

There are a few counts of this clonotype. This may stem from a read error, because a much larger clone lies one nucleotide away. The chain employs TRBV6-1 and TRBJ2-7; a weak D match, TRBD2 (5 bases). The CDR3 runs to 15 residues. CDR1 MNHNS and CDR2 SASEGT come from the germline V gene. The CDR3 region is CASSGTLAGSYEQHF. Written as DNA, the CDR3 is TGTGCCAGCAGTGGGACTCTTGCCGGGTCCTACGAGCAGCACTTC.

This clonotype was recorded at least ten times. The rearrangement uses TRBV12-3 or TRBV12-4 and TRBJ2-2; TRBD2 might be the D (5 bases). Between the trimmed V and J ends, which lost 5 bases and 6 bases, there was a span of 10 bases. The CDR3 is 13 amino acids. Here the CDR3 reads CASSATRAGELFF. In DNA form, the CDR3 reads TGTGCCAGCAGTGCCACTAGAGCCGGGGAGCTGTTTTTT.

This clonotype has at least ten counts. The gene calls are TRBV28 and TRBJ2-2; the D gene is possibly TRBD1 (5 bases). Deletions cut 11 bases from V and 7 bases from J, with 8 bases between. Germline V gives CDR1 MDHEN, CDR2 SYDVKM. This CDR3 is built from 10 residues. The CDR3 sequence is CASGLGELFF. The CDR3 DNA reads as TGTGCCTCAGGGCTCGGGGAGCTGTTTTTT.

This clonotype was seen repeatedly, ten times or more. The chain uses TRBV7-2 and TRBJ2-1; D is unclear. The germline V gene encodes CDR1 SGHTA and CDR2 FQGNSA. V was pared by 6 bases and J by 5 bases, with 11 bases between. The CDR3 is 13 amino acids. CDR3 sequence: CASRVRLHNEQFF. CDR3 in DNA: TGTGCCAGCAGAGTTAGGCTCCACAATGAGCAGTTCTTC.